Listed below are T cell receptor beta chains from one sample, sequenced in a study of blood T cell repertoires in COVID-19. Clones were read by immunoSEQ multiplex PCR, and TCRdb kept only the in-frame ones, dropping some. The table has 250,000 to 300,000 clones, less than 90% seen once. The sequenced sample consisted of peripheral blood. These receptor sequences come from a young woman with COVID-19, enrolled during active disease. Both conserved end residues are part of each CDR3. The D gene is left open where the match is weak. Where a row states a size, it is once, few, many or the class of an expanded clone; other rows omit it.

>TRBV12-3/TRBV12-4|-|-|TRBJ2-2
CASTPTGELFF
TGTGCCAGCACCCCTACCGGGGAGCTGTTTTTT
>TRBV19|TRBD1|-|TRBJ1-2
CATTGVQSYGYTF
TGTGCCACTACAGGGGTCCAGAGCTATGGCTACACCTTC
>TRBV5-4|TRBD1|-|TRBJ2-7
CASSMDRGVREQYF
TGTGCCAGCAGCATGGACAGGGGGGTCAGGGAGCAGTACTTC
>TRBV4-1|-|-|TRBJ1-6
CASRGAGASSPLHF
TGCGCCAGCAGAGGGGCAGGGGCGAGTTCACCCCTCCACTTT
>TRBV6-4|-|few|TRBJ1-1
CASSDSAEEVEAFF
TGTGCCAGCAGTGACTCCGCCGAGGAGGTTGAAGCTTTCTTT
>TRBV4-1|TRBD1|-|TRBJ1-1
CASSHQTGAEAFF
TGCGCCAGCAGCCATCAAACAGGGGCTGAAGCTTTCTTT
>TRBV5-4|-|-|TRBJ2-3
CASRQGQTDTQYF
TGTGCCAGCAGACAAGGACAAACAGATACGCAGTATTTT
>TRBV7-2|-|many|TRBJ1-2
CASRLTANINYGYTF
TGTGCCAGCAGGTTGACAGCGAACATCAACTATGGCTACACCTTC
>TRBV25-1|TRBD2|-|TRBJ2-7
CASSELGAGGAYEQYF
TGTGCCAGCAGTGAATTGGGTGCGGGGGGTGCCTACGAGCAGTACTTC
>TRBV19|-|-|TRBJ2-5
CASSQGGTNQETQYF
TGTGCCAGTAGTCAAGGGGGGACTAATCAAGAGACCCAGTACTTC
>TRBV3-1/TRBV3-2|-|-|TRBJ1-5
CASSQDRRVGQPQHF
TGTGCCAGCAGCCAAGATCGCAGGGTCGGACAGCCCCAGCATTTT
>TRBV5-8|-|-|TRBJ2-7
CASSLVQGSSYEQYF
TGTGCCAGCAGCTTGGTGCAGGGGAGCTCCTACGAGCAGTACTTC
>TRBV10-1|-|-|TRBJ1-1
CASSLDLNTEAFF
TGCGCCAGCAGCCTAGACTTAAACACTGAAGCTTTCTTT
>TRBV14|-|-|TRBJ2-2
CASSQVGGRLNTGELFF
TGTGCCAGCAGCCAAGTAGGAGGACGGCTGAACACCGGGGAGCTGTTTTTT
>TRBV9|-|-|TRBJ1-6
CASSVAAYNSPLHF
TGTGCCAGCAGCGTGGCAGCCTATAATTCACCCCTCCACTTT
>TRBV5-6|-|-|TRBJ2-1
CASSLAIDEQFF
TGTGCCAGCAGCTTGGCCATAGATGAGCAGTTCTTC
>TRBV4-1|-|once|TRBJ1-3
CASSQGQTGNTIYF
TGCGCCAGCAGCCAAGGACAGACTGGAAACACCATATATTTT
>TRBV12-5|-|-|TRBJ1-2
CASGLVQGRRYGYTF
TGTGCTAGTGGTTTGGTACAGGGTCGGCGCTATGGCTACACCTTC
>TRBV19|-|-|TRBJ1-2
CASRKGPILNYGYTF
TGTGCCAGTAGGAAGGGGCCGATACTTAACTATGGCTACACCTTC
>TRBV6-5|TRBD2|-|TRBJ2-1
CASSLLGGAVDEQFF
TGTGCCAGCAGTTTACTCGGGGGGGCCGTCGATGAGCAGTTCTTC
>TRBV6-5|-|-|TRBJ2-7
CASSYSGQGQYEQYF
TGTGCCAGCAGTTACTCAGGGCAGGGGCAATACGAGCAGTACTTC
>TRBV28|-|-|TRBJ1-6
CASRLQDYNSPLHF
TGTGCCAGCAGGCTACAGGACTATAATTCACCCCTCCACTTT
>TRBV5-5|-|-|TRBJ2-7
CASSSTERNYEQYF
TGTGCCAGCAGCTCTACGGAGAGAAATTACGAGCAGTACTTC